Listed below are T cell receptor beta chains from one sample, sequenced in a study of molecular identifiers for immune sequencing clone quantification. TCRdb redid the calling of the PCR reads with MiXCR, one entry per CDR3 protein. The repertoire holds about 640,000 distinct CDR3 sequences, 15% to 20% seen once, with roughly 0.83% in the top ten. Sequences were obtained from naive CD8+ T cells from blood, with Jurkat cell RNA spiked in. All receptors come from a human donor in good health. Some libraries in this study had Jurkat cell RNA spiked in. Both conserved end residues are part of each CDR3. D genes are given only for firm matches. The size entry is marked missing in some rows and otherwise reads once, few, many or a size class.

size	V	D	J	CDR3	DNA
many	TRBV25-1	TRBD1	TRBJ1-1	CASSSDRGLDEAFF	TGTGCCAGCAGTTCGGACAGGGGGTTGGATGAAGCTTTCTTT
few	TRBV3-1	TRBD2	TRBJ2-3	CASSQLTGGTEGTGTQYF	TGTGCCAGCAGCCAATTAACGGGGGGGACGGAAGGCACAGGTACGCAGTATTTT
many	TRBV18	TRBD2	TRBJ2-3	CASSPSAGGSDTQYF	TGTGCCAGCTCACCATCGGCGGGAGGTTCAGATACGCAGTATTTT
few	TRBV9	NA	TRBJ1-6	CASSVSGDHSPLHF	TGTGCCAGCAGCGTATCTGGGGATCATTCACCCCTCCACTTT
many	TRBV6-1	NA	TRBJ1-4	CASSKGGSNEKLFF	TGTGCCAGCAGCAAGGGGGGAAGCAATGAAAAACTGTTTTTT
NA	TRBV14	TRBD2	TRBJ2-7	CASSQDGPRAGYYEQYF	TGTGCCAGCAGCCAAGATGGCCCCCGAGCGGGGTACTACGAGCAGTACTTC
many	TRBV7-9	TRBD1	TRBJ1-1	CASSPREGQGEAFF	TGTGCCAGCAGCCCTAGGGAAGGACAGGGTGAAGCTTTCTTT
many	TRBV2	TRBD1	TRBJ1-2	CASRETGYTGYTF	TGTGCCAGCAGGGAGACAGGGTATACTGGCTACACCTTC
few	TRBV6-5	TRBD1	TRBJ2-2	CASSYSKGQGPESNTGELFF	TGTGCCAGCAGTTACTCGAAGGGACAGGGACCTGAGTCGAACACCGGGGAGCTGTTTTTT
many	TRBV6-5	NA	TRBJ2-7	CASSYSPGLEQYF	TGTGCCAGCAGTTACTCGCCTGGGTTAGAGCAGTACTTC
many	TRBV7-9	TRBD1	TRBJ2-2	CASSSRDRGRRLQSGELFF	TGTGCCAGCAGCTCCCGGGACAGGGGGCGCCGTCTTCAGAGCGGGGAGCTGTTTTTT
few	TRBV6-5	TRBD1	TRBJ2-5	CASRDRVSETQYF	TGTGCCAGTAGGGACAGGGTTTCTGAGACCCAGTACTTC
many	TRBV9	TRBD2	TRBJ2-7	CASSVGGGSLFEQYF	TGTGCCAGCAGCGTAGGGGGCGGGAGTCTGTTTGAGCAGTACTTC
many	TRBV5-6	NA	TRBJ2-3	CASSLNGLTDTQYF	TGTGCCAGCAGCTTGAACGGCCTCACAGATACGCAGTATTTT
many	TRBV27	TRBD2	TRBJ2-3	CASSLSPFLAGRGSDTQYF	TGTGCCAGCAGTTTATCCCCCTTTTTAGCGGGAAGGGGTTCAGATACGCAGTATTTT
few	TRBV5-8	NA	TRBJ2-7	CASSLVGGGGPSYEQYF	TGTGCCAGCAGCTTGGTGGGGGGCGGCGGGCCCTCCTACGAGCAGTACTTC
few	TRBV6-5	NA	TRBJ2-7	CASSYSSRSNPSYEQYF	TGTGCCAGCAGTTACTCGAGTAGGTCCAATCCCTCCTACGAGCAGTACTTC
few	TRBV13	TRBD2	TRBJ2-1	CASSLKTGGAYNEQFF	TGTGCCAGCAGCTTAAAGACCGGGGGGGCCTACAATGAGCAGTTCTTC
many	TRBV20-1	NA	TRBJ2-7	CSARGGAAYEQYF	TGCAGTGCTAGGGGGGGCGCAGCCTACGAGCAGTACTTC
few	TRBV4-3	NA	TRBJ2-2	CASSHEGLYTGELFF	TGCGCCAGCAGCCACGAGGGACTTTACACCGGGGAGCTGTTTTTT
many	TRBV20-1	NA	TRBJ1-1	CSAPTVTGSPVDTEAFF	TGCAGTGCCCCGACCGTCACAGGTTCCCCGGTCGACACTGAAGCTTTCTTT
NA	TRBV5-1	NA	TRBJ2-7	CASSLEGGTEQHF	TGCGCCAGCAGCTTGGAGGGAGGTACCGAGCAGCACTTC
NA	TRBV27	NA	TRBJ2-1	CASSDLYNEQFF	TGTGCCAGCAGTGATCTCTACAATGAGCAGTTCTTC
many	TRBV20-1	NA	TRBJ2-3	CSARALGSRTDTQYF	TGCAGTGCTAGAGCTCTGGGGTCCCGCACAGATACGCAGTATTTT
many	TRBV4-3	TRBD2	TRBJ2-3	CASSHQEAGGPDTQYF	TGCGCCAGCAGCCACCAGGAGGCGGGAGGCCCAGATACGCAGTATTTT
few	TRBV15	NA	TRBJ2-5	CATSSIIQETQYF	TGTGCCACCAGCAGTATAATCCAAGAGACCCAGTACTTC
many	TRBV13	NA	TRBJ2-5	CASSPDTRQETQYF	TGTGCCAGCAGCCCCGACACTCGACAAGAGACCCAGTACTTC
NA	TRBV18	NA	TRBJ2-1	CASSPRNEPNEQFF	TGTGCCAGCTCACCGAGAAATGAACCCAATGAGCAGTTCTTC
few	TRBV11-2	TRBD1	TRBJ1-2	CASSFLLTGARPSAANYGYTF	TGTGCCAGCAGCTTCCTACTTACAGGGGCCCGGCCGTCGGCCGCTAACTATGGCTACACCTTC
many	TRBV28	TRBD2	TRBJ2-7	CASSGLAGGLAEQYF	TGTGCCAGCAGTGGACTAGCGGGAGGGCTGGCAGAGCAGTACTTC
few	TRBV21-1	NA	TRBJ2-7	CASSIFQTGYYEQYF	TGTGCCAGCAGCATTTTTCAGACGGGATACTACGAGCAGTACTTC
many	TRBV29-1	NA	TRBJ2-3	CSVDGLPDTQYF	TGCAGCGTTGACGGCCTTCCAGATACGCAGTATTTT
many	TRBV7-2	NA	TRBJ1-6	CASSSLLEGRNSPLHF	TGTGCCAGCAGCTCCCTATTGGAGGGAAGGAATTCACCCCTCCACTTT
many	TRBV30	NA	TRBJ1-1	CAWSEPEAFF	TGTGCCTGGAGTGAACCTGAAGCTTTCTTT
many	TRBV4-3	TRBD2	TRBJ2-1	CASSPAWGGEQFF	TGCGCCAGCAGCCCGGCGTGGGGGGGAGAGCAGTTCTTC
many	TRBV4-1	TRBD1	TRBJ2-7	CASSQDTWAGGYEQYF	TGCGCCAGCAGCCAAGATACTTGGGCAGGGGGCTACGAGCAGTACTTC
NA	TRBV7-9	NA	TRBJ2-2	CAGSLVYGHTGELFF	TGTGCCGGCAGCTTAGTGTACGGTCACACCGGGGAGCTGTTTTTT
NA	TRBV7-6	NA	TRBJ2-7	CASSLSGGPGDEQYF	TGTGCCAGCAGCTTATCCGGCGGTCCCGGGGACGAGCAGTACTTC
many	TRBV20-1	NA	TRBJ2-7	CSSIASRYEQYF	TGCAGTTCGATAGCGAGCCGCTACGAGCAGTACTTC
many	TRBV5-5	NA	TRBJ2-5	CASSLAGYPRETQYF	TGTGCCAGCAGCTTGGCAGGCTACCCACGAGAGACCCAGTACTTC
many	TRBV28	NA	TRBJ1-4	CASSQDMNDEKLFF	TGTGCCAGCAGTCAGGACATGAATGATGAAAAACTGTTTTTT
many	TRBV20-1	NA	TRBJ2-7	CSARNKDYEQYF	TGCAGTGCTCGAAATAAGGATTACGAGCAGTACTTC
NA	TRBV4-2	NA	TRBJ2-7	CVSSLGPSYEQYF	TGTGTCAGCAGCTTAGGTCCAAGCTACGAGCAGTACTTC
many	TRBV11-2	TRBD1	TRBJ2-7	CASSAWTGAHEQYF	TGTGCCAGCAGCGCCTGGACAGGGGCCCACGAGCAGTACTTC
NA	TRBV4-3	NA	TRBJ2-2	CASSQNRGRVGKTGELFF	TGCGCCAGCAGCCAAAACCGGGGCAGGGTTGGAAAAACCGGGGAGCTGTTTTTT
many	TRBV6-2/TRBV6-3	TRBD2	TRBJ2-1	CASSYASGREGVF	TGTGCCAGCAGTTACGCTAGCGGGAGGGAAGGGGTCTTC
few	TRBV2	NA	TRBJ2-3	CASSAERGLTDTQYF	TGTGCCAGCAGTGCCGAGAGGGGACTCACAGATACGCAGTATTTT
many	TRBV7-6	TRBD1	TRBJ1-1	CASSLADRGDTEAFF	TGTGCCAGCAGCTTAGCCGACAGGGGCGACACTGAAGCTTTCTTT
many	TRBV25-1	NA	TRBJ2-5	CASSEYPLARGETQYF	TGTGCCAGCAGTGAATACCCTCTAGCGCGTGGAGAGACCCAGTACTTC
many	TRBV9	NA	TRBJ2-7	CASSPGGVPSEQYF	TGTGCCAGCAGCCCAGGGGGGGTACCTTCCGAGCAGTACTTC
many	TRBV20-1	TRBD1	TRBJ2-5	CSATLDRVMETQYF	TGCAGTGCTACCCTAGACAGGGTGATGGAGACCCAGTACTTC
many	TRBV4-2	NA	TRBJ1-1	CASSQYGRVEAFF	TGTGCCAGCAGCCAGTATGGACGGGTTGAAGCTTTCTTT
many	TRBV29-1	NA	TRBJ2-1	CSVENPLDEQFF	TGCAGCGTTGAAAATCCCCTCGATGAGCAGTTCTTC